The 15 T cell receptor beta chains below come from one sample, sequenced in a study of radiation and T cells in renal cell carcinoma. Time point specified: blood 4 weeks post-SBRT, at nephrectomy. Treatment reported: 15 Gy SBRT to primary tumor, nephrectomy 4 weeks later. The protocol was immunoSEQ multiplex PCR, while the TCRdb copy is restricted to in-frame clones and leaves out a portion. The profile covers tens of thousands of clones, with 65% to 85% appearing a single time and 30% to 35% taken by the ten largest. The starting material was blood, obtained from a patient whose treatment included radiotherapy and nephrectomy. These receptor sequences come from a man in his 60s with renal cell carcinoma.

The gene calls are TRBV10-2 and TRBJ1-2; perhaps TRBD1 as D (5 bases). CDR3 length: 15 residues. V was pared by 6 bases and J by 6 bases, with 20 bases between. CDR1 WSHSY and CDR2 SAAADI come from the germline V gene. This CDR3 reads CASSQEEGRVNGYTF. CDR3 in DNA: TGCGCCAGCAGCCAAGAGGAGGGACGAGTTAATGGCTACACCTTC.

This clone appeared many times. V gene TRBV27 combines with J gene TRBJ2-7; 7 bases map to TRBD2. Trimming removed 3 bases from V and 4 bases from J; junction bases left unmatched: 6. Germline CDR1 is MNHEY and CDR2 is SMNVEV (reference sequence). This CDR3 contains 14 residues. The CDR3 bases are TGTGCCAGCAGTTTCGGCGGGGGAGAGTACGAGCAGTACTTC. Translating gives CASSFGGGEYEQYF.

J is TRBJ2-2 and V is TRBV10-3, with D possibly being TRBD2 (5 bases). Per germline, CDR1 ENHRY and CDR2 SYGVKD. The V end lost 0 bases, the J end lost 7 bases, and 6 bases lay between the germline ends. The CDR3 is made up of 13 amino acids. The CDR3 DNA sequence: TGTGCCATCAGTGAGTCGAGGGACGGGGAGCTGTTTTTT. Protein sequence: CAISESRDGELFF.

CDR3 sequence reads: CASSVRGGNTGELFF. The CDR3 region has the DNA TGTGCCAGCAGCGTTCGGGGAGGCAACACCGGGGAGCTGTTTTTT. The V call is TRBV9, the J call TRBJ2-2; D is perhaps TRBD2 (6 bases). CDR1 and CDR2 from the germline V gene are SGDLS and YYNGEE. V shed 2 bases and J shed 2 bases, with 10 bases lying between them. This CDR3 has 15 amino acids.

The rearrangement uses TRBV5-1 and TRBJ1-4, with D unresolved. Germline V gene data show CDR1 as SGHRS and CDR2 as YFSETQ. Trimming removed 5 bases at V and 8 bases at J, with 16 bases between. CDR3 size: 14 residues. The CDR3 spells CASRPAGEREKLFF. The CDR3 DNA sequence: TGCGCCAGCAGACCGGCTGGGGAACGGGAAAAACTGTTTTTT.

The rearrangement joins TRBV9 to TRBJ1-1, with unresolved D. CDR1 is SGDLS, CDR2 YYNGEE, per germline. The CDR3 has 15 residues. V dropped 1 base and J dropped 2 bases, with 12 bases sitting between them. CDR3 region: CASSVNPRTNTEAFF. As DNA, the CDR3 is TGTGCCAGCAGCGTAAATCCTAGAACCAACACTGAAGCTTTCTTT. Drawing the rest from reference TRBV9 and TRBJ1-1, the complete variable domain is DSGVTQTPKHLITATGQRVTLRCSPRSGDLSVYWYQQSLDQGLQFLIQYYNGEERAKGNILERFSAQQFPDLHSELNLSSLELGDSALYFCASSVNPRTNTEAFFGQGTRLTVV.

This rearrangement joins TRBV9 to TRBJ1-1; D gene unclear. The CDR3 has 15 amino acids. Trimming left V 2 bases short and J 6 bases short, with 17 bases between. Germline V gives CDR1 SGDLS, CDR2 YYNGEE. The CDR3 spells CASSVRAAPGAEAFF. In DNA, the CDR3 is TGTGCCAGCAGCGTTAGGGCGGCCCCAGGAGCTGAAGCTTTCTTT.

This rearrangement joins TRBV5-1 to TRBJ1-4; a possible D gene is TRBD1 (5 bases). Per germline, CDR1 SGHRS and CDR2 YFSETQ. The V end was cut by 0 bases, the J end by 8 bases, with 14 bases between. The CDR3 sequence is 15 residues long. Here the CDR3 reads CASSLAGGNGEKLFF. The CDR3 nucleotides are TGCGCCAGCAGCTTGGCTGGGGGGAATGGAGAAAAACTGTTTTTT.

This chain connects TRBV7-8 to TRBJ1-2, with a tentative D call TRBD1 (5 bases). V lost 5 bases and J lost 0, with 16 bases in between. This CDR3 comprises 16 residues. Per the germline V gene, CDR1 is SGHVS and CDR2 is FQNEAQ. For the CDR3, the DNA is TGTGCCAGCAGCCCTTCGGGGACGGGGACTAACTATGGCTACACCTTC. Its translation: CASSPSGTGTNYGYTF.

This clone was picked up a small number of times. CDR3 loop: CASSDNTGELFF. CDR3 sequence (DNA): TGTGCCAGCAGTGACAACACCGGGGAGCTGTTTTTT. This chain uses TRBV6-4 with TRBJ2-2, with unresolved D. Trimming took 2 bases from V and 2 from J, leaving 0 bases between them. The germline V gene has CDR1 MRHNA and CDR2 SNTAGT. There are 12 residues in the CDR3.

The V call is TRBV29-1, the J call TRBJ2-7; D is ambiguous. The CDR3 runs to 11 residues. Per germline, CDR1 SQVTM and CDR2 ANQGSEA. The V end was cut by 1 base, the J end by 5 bases, with 6 bases between. As DNA, the CDR3 is TGCAGCGTTGAAGGTTCCAACGAGCAGTACTTC. As protein: CSVEGSNEQYF.

CDR3 nucleotides: TGTGCCAGCAGTGCGGGAGGAAACACCATATATTTT. Protein sequence: CASSAGGNTIYF. The chain joins TRBV2 to TRBJ1-3; D unclear. Looked up from germline, CDR1 is SNHLY and CDR2 is FYNNEI. The V and J ends lost 4 bases and 4 bases respectively, with 5 bases between them. This CDR3 is built from 12 residues.

The CDR3 region is CASSFASGKFSSYNEQFF. CDR3 nucleotides: TGTGCCAGCAGCTTCGCTAGCGGTAAATTTAGCTCCTACAATGAGCAGTTCTTC. V usage is TRBV11-2 and J usage is TRBJ2-1, with 7 nucleotides matching TRBD2. V was pared by 3 bases and J by 0 bases, with 11 bases of the junction left unmatched. The CDR3 runs 18 residues. Germline lookup yields CDR1 SGHAT and CDR2 FQNNGV.

The chain recombines TRBV7-8 with TRBJ1-3; D call uncertain. Germline lookup yields CDR1 SGHVS and CDR2 FQNEAQ. This CDR3 comprises 15 residues. The germline V and J ends were trimmed by 6 bases and 0 bases, with 12 bases remaining between them. The chain's CDR3 is CASSSDPNSGNTIYF. CDR3 nucleotide sequence: TGTGCCAGCAGTTCCGACCCTAACTCTGGAAACACCATATATTTT.

Concerning this clone: The sample has other DNA sequences that encode this CDR3 too. The chain links TRBV28 to TRBJ1-2, with unresolved D. Germline V gene sequence: CDR1 MDHEN, CDR2 SYDVKM. The CDR3 runs to 12 residues. The V end lost 3 bases, the J end lost 2 bases, and 4 bases lay between the germline ends. CDR3 residues: CASSLGNYGYTF. The DNA of the CDR3 is TGTGCCAGCAGTTTGGGGAACTATGGCTACACCTTC.